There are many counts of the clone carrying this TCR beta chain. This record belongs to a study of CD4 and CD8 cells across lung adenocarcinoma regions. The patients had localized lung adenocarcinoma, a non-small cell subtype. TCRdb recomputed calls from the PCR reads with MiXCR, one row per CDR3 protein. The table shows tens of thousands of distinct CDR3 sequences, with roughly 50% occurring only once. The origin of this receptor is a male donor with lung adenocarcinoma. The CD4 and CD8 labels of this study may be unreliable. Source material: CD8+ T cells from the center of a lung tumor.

CDR3 loop: CASSPEASSYNEQFF. CDR3 in DNA: TGTGCCAGCAGCCCCGAGGCTAGCTCCTACAATGAGCAGTTCTTC. The V and J genes are TRBV11-3 and TRBJ2-1; D is uncertain. CDR3 length: 15 amino acids. In germline, CDR1 is SGHNT, CDR2 YENEEA. Trimming took off 5 bases at V and 0 bases at J, with 11 bases between the two ends.